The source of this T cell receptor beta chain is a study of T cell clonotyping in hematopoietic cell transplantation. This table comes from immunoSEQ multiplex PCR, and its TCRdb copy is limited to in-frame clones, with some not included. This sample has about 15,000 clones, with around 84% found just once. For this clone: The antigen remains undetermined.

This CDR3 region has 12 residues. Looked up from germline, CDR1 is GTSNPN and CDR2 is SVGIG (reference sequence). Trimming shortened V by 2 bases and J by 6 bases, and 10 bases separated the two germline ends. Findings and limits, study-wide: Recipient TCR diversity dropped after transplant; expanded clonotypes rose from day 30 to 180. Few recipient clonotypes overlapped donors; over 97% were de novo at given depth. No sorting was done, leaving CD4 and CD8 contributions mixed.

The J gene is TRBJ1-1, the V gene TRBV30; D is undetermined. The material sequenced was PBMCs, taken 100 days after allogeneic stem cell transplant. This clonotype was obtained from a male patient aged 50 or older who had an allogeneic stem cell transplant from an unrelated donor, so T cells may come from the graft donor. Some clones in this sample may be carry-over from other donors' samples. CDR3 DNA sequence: TGTGCCTGGAGTCAAGGAGGCCCTGAAGCTTTCTTT. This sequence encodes CAWSQGGPEAFF.